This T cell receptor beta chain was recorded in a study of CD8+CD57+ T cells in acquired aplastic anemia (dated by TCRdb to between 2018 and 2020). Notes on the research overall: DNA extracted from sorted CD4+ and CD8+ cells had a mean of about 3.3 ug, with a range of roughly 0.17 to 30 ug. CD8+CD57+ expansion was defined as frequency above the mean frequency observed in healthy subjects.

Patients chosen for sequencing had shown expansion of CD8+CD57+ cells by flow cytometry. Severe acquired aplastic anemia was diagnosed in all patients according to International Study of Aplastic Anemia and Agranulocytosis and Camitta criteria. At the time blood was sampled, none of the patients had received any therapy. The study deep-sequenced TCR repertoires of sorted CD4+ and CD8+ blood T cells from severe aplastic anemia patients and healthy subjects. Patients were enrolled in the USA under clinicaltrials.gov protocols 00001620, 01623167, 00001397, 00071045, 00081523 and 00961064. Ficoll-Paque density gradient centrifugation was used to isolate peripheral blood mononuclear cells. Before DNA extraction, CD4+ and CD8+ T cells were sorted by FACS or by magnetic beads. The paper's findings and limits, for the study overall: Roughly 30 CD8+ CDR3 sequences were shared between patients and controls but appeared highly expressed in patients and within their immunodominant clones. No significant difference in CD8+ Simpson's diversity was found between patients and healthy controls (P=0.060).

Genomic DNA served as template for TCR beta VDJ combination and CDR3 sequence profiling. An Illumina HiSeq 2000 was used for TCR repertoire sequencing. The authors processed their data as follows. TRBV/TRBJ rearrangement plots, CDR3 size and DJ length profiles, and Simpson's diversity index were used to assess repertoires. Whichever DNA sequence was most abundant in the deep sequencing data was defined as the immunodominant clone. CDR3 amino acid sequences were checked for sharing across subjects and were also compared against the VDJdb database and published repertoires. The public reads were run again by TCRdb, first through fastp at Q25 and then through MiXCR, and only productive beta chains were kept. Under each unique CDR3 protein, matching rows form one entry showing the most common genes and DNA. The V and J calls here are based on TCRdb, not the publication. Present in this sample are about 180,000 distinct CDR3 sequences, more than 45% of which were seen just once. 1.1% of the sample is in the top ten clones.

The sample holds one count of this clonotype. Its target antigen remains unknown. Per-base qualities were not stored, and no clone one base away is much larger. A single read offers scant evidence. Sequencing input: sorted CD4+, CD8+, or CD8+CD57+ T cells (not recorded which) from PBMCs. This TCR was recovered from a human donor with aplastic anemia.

The CDR3 region has the sequence CSASLSTVLVDQPQHF. The nucleotides read TGCAGTGCTAGCCTATCGACAGTCTTAGTCGATCAGCCCCAGCATTTT. This receptor chain uses TRBV20-1 and TRBJ1-5; D gene: possibly TRBD1, on 5 matching bases. Trimming at the junction amounts to 3 bases on V and 5 bases on J, and the germline ends lie 20 bases apart. CDR1 and CDR2, looked up from the germline V gene (reference sequence), are DFQATT and SNEGSKA. Its CDR3 holds 16 amino acids, cysteine through phenylalanine. Just CDR3 DNA is preserved here, 48 bases in frame from base 1.